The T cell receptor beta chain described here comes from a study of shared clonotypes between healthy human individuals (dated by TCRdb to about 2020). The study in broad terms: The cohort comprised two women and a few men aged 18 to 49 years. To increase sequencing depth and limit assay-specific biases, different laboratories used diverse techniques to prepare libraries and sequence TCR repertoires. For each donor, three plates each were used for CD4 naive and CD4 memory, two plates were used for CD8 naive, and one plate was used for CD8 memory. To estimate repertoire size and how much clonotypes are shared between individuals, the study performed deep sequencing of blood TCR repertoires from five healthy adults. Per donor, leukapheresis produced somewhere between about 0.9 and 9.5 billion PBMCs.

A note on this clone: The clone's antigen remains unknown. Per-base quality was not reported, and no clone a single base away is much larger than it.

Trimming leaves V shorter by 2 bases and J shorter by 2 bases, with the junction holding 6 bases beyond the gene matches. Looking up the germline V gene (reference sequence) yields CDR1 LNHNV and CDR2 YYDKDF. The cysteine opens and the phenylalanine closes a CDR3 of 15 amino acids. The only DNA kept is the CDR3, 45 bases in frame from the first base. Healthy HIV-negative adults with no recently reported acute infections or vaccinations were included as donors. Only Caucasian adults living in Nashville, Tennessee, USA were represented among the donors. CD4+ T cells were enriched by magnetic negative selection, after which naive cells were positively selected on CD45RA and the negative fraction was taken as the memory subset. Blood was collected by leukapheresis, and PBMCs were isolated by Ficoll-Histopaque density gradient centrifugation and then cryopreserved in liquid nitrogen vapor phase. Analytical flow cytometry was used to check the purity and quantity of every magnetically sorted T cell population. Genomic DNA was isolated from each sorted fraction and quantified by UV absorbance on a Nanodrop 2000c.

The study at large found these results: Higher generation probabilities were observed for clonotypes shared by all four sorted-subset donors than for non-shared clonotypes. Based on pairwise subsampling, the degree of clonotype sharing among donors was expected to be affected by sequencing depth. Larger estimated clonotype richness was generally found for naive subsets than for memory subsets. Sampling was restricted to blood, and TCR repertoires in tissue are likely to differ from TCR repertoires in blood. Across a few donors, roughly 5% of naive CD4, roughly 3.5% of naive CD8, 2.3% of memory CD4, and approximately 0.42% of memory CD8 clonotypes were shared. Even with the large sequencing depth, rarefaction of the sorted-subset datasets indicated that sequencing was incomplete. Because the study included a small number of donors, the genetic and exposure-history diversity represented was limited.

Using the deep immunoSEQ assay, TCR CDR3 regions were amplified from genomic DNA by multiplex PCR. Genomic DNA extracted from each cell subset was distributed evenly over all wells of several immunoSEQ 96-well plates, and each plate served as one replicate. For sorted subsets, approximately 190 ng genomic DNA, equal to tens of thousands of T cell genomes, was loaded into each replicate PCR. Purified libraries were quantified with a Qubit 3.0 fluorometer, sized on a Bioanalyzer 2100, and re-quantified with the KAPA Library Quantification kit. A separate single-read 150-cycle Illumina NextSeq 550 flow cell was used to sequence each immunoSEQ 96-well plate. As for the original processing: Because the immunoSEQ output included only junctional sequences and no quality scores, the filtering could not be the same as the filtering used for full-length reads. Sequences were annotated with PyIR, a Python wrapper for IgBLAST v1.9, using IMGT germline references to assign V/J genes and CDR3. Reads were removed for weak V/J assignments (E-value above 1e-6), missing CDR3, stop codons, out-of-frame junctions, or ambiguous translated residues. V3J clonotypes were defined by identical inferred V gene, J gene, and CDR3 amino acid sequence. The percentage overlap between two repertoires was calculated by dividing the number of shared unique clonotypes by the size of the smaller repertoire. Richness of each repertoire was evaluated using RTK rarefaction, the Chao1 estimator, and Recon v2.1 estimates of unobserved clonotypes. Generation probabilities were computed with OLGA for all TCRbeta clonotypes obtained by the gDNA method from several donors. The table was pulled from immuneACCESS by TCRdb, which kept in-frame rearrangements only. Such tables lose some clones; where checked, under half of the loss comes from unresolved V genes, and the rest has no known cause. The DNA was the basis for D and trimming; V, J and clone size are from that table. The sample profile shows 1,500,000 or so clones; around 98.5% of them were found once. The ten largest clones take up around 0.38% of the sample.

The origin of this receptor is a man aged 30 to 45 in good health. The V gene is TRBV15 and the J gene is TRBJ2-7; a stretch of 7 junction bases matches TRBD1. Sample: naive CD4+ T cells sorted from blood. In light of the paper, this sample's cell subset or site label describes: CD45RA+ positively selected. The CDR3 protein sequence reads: CATSRPDRKAYEQYF. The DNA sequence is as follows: TGTGCCACCAGCAGACCGGACAGGAAAGCCTACGAGCAGTACTTC.